A selection of T cell receptor beta chains follows, all from one sample in a study of human CD4 T cells and Enterobacteriaceae. The repertoire was sequenced with immunoSEQ multiplex PCR; TCRdb's copy has only in-frame clones and lacks some. The repertoire holds about 27,000 clones, with roughly 80% as singletons. Sequenced material: memory CD4+ T cells from blood. The receptors here all came from a human donor in good health. The CDR3 runs from the conserved cysteine through the conserved F or W. Each record gives: V gene, J gene, D gene, clone size, CDR3 protein, CDR3 DNA. The D gene is left open where the match is weak. Part of the rows lack a size; the others show once, few, many or a class for expanded clones.

TRBV6-5,TRBJ2-7,TRBD1,-,CASSSYGGTGGYEQYF,TGTGCCAGCAGTTCCTACGGGGGGACAGGGGGTTACGAGCAGTACTTC
TRBV11-3,TRBJ1-3,-,once,CASSLDSRIPGNTIYF,TGTGCCAGCAGCTTAGATAGCAGGATTCCTGGAAACACCATATATTTT
TRBV2,TRBJ1-4,TRBD1,-,CASRRTGVNEKLFF,TGTGCCAGCAGGAGGACAGGTGTTAATGAAAAACTGTTTTTT
TRBV14,TRBJ1-1,-,once,CASSLGLLRGEAFF,TGTGCCAGCAGCCTCGGACTCCTGAGGGGTGAAGCTTTCTTT
TRBV18,TRBJ2-1,-,-,CASSPGENEQFF,TGTGCCAGCTCACCGGGAGAGAATGAGCAGTTCTTC
TRBV10-3,TRBJ2-3,TRBD2,-,CAISDPGLETDTQYF,TGTGCCATCAGTGACCCGGGACTAGAGACAGATACGCAGTATTTT
TRBV30,TRBJ2-3,-,-,CAWSLGQADTQYF,TGTGCCTGGAGCCTGGGCCAGGCAGATACGCAGTATTTT
TRBV19,TRBJ2-1,-,-,CASTPPTVNNEQFF,TGTGCCAGTACCCCCCCGACAGTTAACAATGAGCAGTTCTTC
TRBV6-1,TRBJ1-2,-,-,CASSEYHTTAIYGYTF,TGTGCCAGCAGTGAATACCACACGACCGCTATCTATGGCTACACCTTC
TRBV7-9,TRBJ2-5,TRBD1,-,CASSPGQAREETQYF,TGTGCCAGCAGCCCGGGACAGGCCCGAGAAGAGACCCAGTACTTC
TRBV11-2,TRBJ2-5,TRBD2,-,CASSLGLAGGEETQYF,TGTGCCAGCAGCCTCGGACTAGCGGGAGGGGAAGAGACCCAGTACTTC
TRBV6-6,TRBJ2-2,-,once,CASRARGQDTGELFF,TGTGCCAGCAGGGCACGGGGCCAAGACACCGGGGAGCTGTTTTTT
TRBV4-1,TRBJ2-3,TRBD2,-,CASSPGLAGGPIPTDTQYF,TGCGCCAGCAGCCCGGGACTAGCGGGGGGGCCTATCCCGACAGATACGCAGTATTTT
TRBV4-1,TRBJ2-1,-,few,CASSQAGGAPYNEQFF,TGCGCCAGCAGCCAAGCGGGCGGAGCTCCCTACAATGAGCAGTTCTTC
TRBV27,TRBJ2-5,-,-,CASSFSKGTEKETQYF,TGTGCCAGCAGTTTCTCTAAAGGGACGGAAAAAGAGACCCAGTACTTC
TRBV19,TRBJ2-5,-,-,CASRLGPGEKTQYF,TGTGCCAGTAGATTGGGGCCAGGGGAAAAGACCCAGTACTTC
TRBV30,TRBJ1-2,-,-,CAWQGEEYGYTF,TGTGCCTGGCAAGGGGAGGAGTATGGCTACACCTTC
TRBV5-1,TRBJ1-6,TRBD1,-,CASSARQGGNSPLHF,TGCGCCAGCAGCGCCCGACAGGGGGGAAATTCACCCCTCCACTTT
TRBV27,TRBJ1-4,-,-,CASRDLGRGSNEKLFF,TGTGCCAGCAGGGACCTAGGGAGGGGGAGTAATGAAAAACTGTTTTTT
TRBV11-2,TRBJ1-1,TRBD1,-,CASSYRGGNTEAFF,TGTGCCAGCAGCTACAGGGGAGGGAACACTGAAGCTTTCTTT
TRBV27,TRBJ1-2,-,-,CASSLGGKVGGYTF,TGTGCCAGCAGTCTGGGGGGCAAGGTCGGTGGCTACACCTTC
TRBV5-1,TRBJ1-2,-,-,CASSPEDRIYGYTF,TGCGCCAGCAGCCCGGAGGACAGAATCTATGGCTACACCTTC
TRBV18,TRBJ2-7,-,-,CASSPSGRGSSYEQYF,TGTGCCAGCTCCCCGAGCGGACGGGGAAGCTCCTACGAGCAGTACTTC
TRBV5-1,TRBJ2-1,-,-,CASSDGTSSYEQFF,TGCGCCAGCAGCGACGGGACGTCTAGCTACGAGCAGTTCTTC
TRBV1,TRBJ2-3,-,-,CTGLRLGRGGAVDTQYF,TGCACCGGCCTAAGACTTGGGCGGGGGGGCGCGGTAGATACGCAGTATTTT
TRBV18,TRBJ2-6,-,-,CASSRGQRGSGANVLTF,TGTGCCAGCTCACGGGGACAGCGGGGATCTGGGGCCAACGTCCTGACTTTC
TRBV19,TRBJ2-3,TRBD1,-,CATRPGQRTAGDTQYF,TGTGCCACCAGACCGGGACAGAGAACCGCGGGAGATACGCAGTATTTT
TRBV7-2,TRBJ2-2,TRBD1,-,CASSLAGQGVYRTGELFF,TGTGCCAGCAGCTTAGCGGGACAGGGCGTATACCGCACCGGGGAGCTGTTTTTT
TRBV5-1,TRBJ2-3,-,once,CASSLEAAGLGGTQYF,TGCGCCAGCAGCTTGGAGGCGGCAGGGCTCGGTGGTACGCAGTATTTT
TRBV30,TRBJ1-6,TRBD1,-,CAWGAITGGPLHF,TGTGCCTGGGGCGCGATAACAGGGGGCCCCCTCCACTTT
TRBV5-1,TRBJ1-4,TRBD1,few,CASGRDRGEKLFF,TGCGCCAGCGGCCGGGACAGGGGAGAAAAACTGTTTTTT
TRBV9,TRBJ2-6,-,once,CASSAYSGANVLTF,TGTGCCAGCAGCGCCTACTCTGGGGCCAACGTCCTGACTTTC
TRBV7-9,TRBJ1-4,-,-,CASSLAGRANEKLFF,TGTGCCAGCAGCTTAGCTGGCCGAGCTAATGAAAAACTGTTTTTT
TRBV7-2,TRBJ1-2,-,-,CASSLSPEGGYTF,TGTGCCAGCAGCTTATCCCCCGAAGGCGGCTACACCTTC
TRBV16,TRBJ2-4,TRBD1,-,CASSQQTGTENIQYF,TGTGCCAGCAGCCAACAAACCGGGACAGAAAACATTCAGTACTTC
TRBV19,TRBJ1-3,-,-,CASSPDTWSSGNTIYF,TGTGCCAGTAGTCCAGACACCTGGAGCTCTGGAAACACCATATATTTT
TRBV19,TRBJ2-7,TRBD2,few,CASSSGLVVDEQYF,TGTGCCAGTAGTTCGGGACTAGTGGTCGACGAGCAGTACTTC
TRBV6-5,TRBJ1-3,TRBD1,medium-sized,CASSLDRVGNTIYF,TGTGCCAGCAGTCTTGACAGGGTTGGAAACACCATATATTTT
TRBV9,TRBJ1-3,TRBD1,-,CASSADRVGGNTIYF,TGTGCCAGCAGTGCCGACAGGGTCGGTGGAAACACCATATATTTT
TRBV15,TRBJ2-5,-,-,CATSSPKSLRVQETQYF,TGTGCCACCAGCAGTCCCAAAAGTTTAAGGGTCCAAGAGACCCAGTACTTC
TRBV7-9,TRBJ2-1,TRBD1,-,CASSQTDRGNEQFF,TGTGCCAGCAGCCAGACGGACAGGGGCAATGAGCAGTTCTTC
TRBV5-4,TRBJ2-7,-,-,CASSSLYLRPNGGEQYF,TGTGCCAGCAGCTCACTATACCTAAGGCCTAATGGAGGCGAGCAGTACTTC
TRBV5-1,TRBJ1-1,-,-,CASSFVGFDTTMNTEAFF,TGCGCCAGCAGCTTCGTTGGGTTCGACACGACTATGAACACTGAAGCTTTCTTT
TRBV30,TRBJ1-1,-,-,CAWSSFGLFTEAFF,TGTGCCTGGAGTAGCTTTGGGTTGTTCACTGAAGCTTTCTTT
TRBV30,TRBJ2-7,-,-,CAWSPRGAGSLHEQYF,TGTGCCTGGAGTCCTAGGGGGGCAGGCTCCCTCCACGAGCAGTACTTC
TRBV7-7,TRBJ2-1,-,-,CASSPSESSYNEQFF,TGTGCCAGCTCACCCAGCGAGAGCTCCTACAATGAGCAGTTCTTC
TRBV30,TRBJ2-7,-,-,CAWRSGAPYEQYF,TGTGCCTGGAGATCAGGGGCCCCCTACGAGCAGTACTTC
TRBV5-4,TRBJ1-1,TRBD1,-,CASSSGQSNTEAFF,TGTGCCAGCAGCTCGGGACAGTCGAACACTGAAGCTTTCTTT
TRBV4-2,TRBJ2-3,-,-,CASSQAIRDPATSTDTQYF,TGTGCCAGCAGCCAAGCGATACGGGACCCCGCGACTAGCACAGATACGCAGTATTTT
TRBV18,TRBJ2-5,TRBD1,-,CASRRDRQETQYF,TGTGCCAGCCGCCGGGACAGACAAGAGACCCAGTACTTC
TRBV6-6,TRBJ1-5,-,-,CASKDGDQPQHF,TGTGCCAGCAAAGATGGTGATCAGCCCCAGCATTTT
TRBV11-2,TRBJ1-1,-,once,CASSSSGRRAFF,TGTGCCAGCAGCTCCTCGGGCCGGAGGGCTTTCTTT
TRBV28,TRBJ1-1,-,-,CASRPEGVGNTEAFF,TGTGCCAGCAGACCGGAGGGCGTTGGGAACACTGAAGCTTTCTTT
TRBV2,TRBJ2-5,TRBD2,-,CASSRTSGGIGETQYF,TGTGCCAGCAGTCGGACTAGCGGGGGGATAGGAGAGACCCAGTACTTC
TRBV5-4,TRBJ2-6,-,-,CASSPVSANVLTF,TGTGCCAGCAGCCCGGTCAGTGCCAACGTCCTGACTTTC
TRBV30,TRBJ2-7,TRBD1,-,CAWGGQGWYEQYF,TGTGCCTGGGGGGGACAGGGTTGGTACGAGCAGTACTTC
TRBV11-3,TRBJ1-1,-,-,CASSFNRAEAFF,TGTGCCAGCAGCTTCAACAGGGCGGAAGCTTTCTTT
TRBV9,TRBJ2-4,-,-,CASSVALAKNIQYF,TGTGCCAGCAGCGTGGCCCTAGCCAAAAACATTCAGTACTTC
TRBV18,TRBJ1-2,TRBD1,-,CASSGTGGADGYTF,TGTGCCAGCTCTGGGACAGGGGGCGCCGATGGCTACACCTTC